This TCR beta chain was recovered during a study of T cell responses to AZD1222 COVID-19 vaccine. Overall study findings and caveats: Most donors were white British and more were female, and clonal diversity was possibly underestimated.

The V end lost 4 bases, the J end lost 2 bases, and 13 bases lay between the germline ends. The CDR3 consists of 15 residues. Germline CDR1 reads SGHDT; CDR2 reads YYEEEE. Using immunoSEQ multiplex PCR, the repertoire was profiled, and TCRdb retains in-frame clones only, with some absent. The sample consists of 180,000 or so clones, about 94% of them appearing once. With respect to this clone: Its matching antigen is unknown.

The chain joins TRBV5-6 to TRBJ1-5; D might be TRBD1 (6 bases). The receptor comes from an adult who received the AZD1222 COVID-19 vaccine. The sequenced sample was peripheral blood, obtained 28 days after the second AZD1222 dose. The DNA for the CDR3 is TGTGCCAGCAGCCGGGGGGCCAGTGGCAATCAGCCCCAGCATTTT. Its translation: CASSRGASGNQPQHF.